One sample yielded the 21 T cell receptor beta chains listed below, sequenced in a study of OX40 agonist ivuxolimab in advanced cancers. Libraries were prepared by immunoSEQ multiplex PCR; TCRdb keeps only in-frame clonotypes and omits some of them. The sample contains 40,000 or so clones, about 93% of which appear only once. The sample was CD4+ or CD8+ T cells sorted from blood, taken in a trial of the OX40 agonist ivuxolimab. These receptors were taken from an adult with an advanced solid tumor such as melanoma, head and neck, liver or kidney cancer.

The genes are TRBV4-1 and TRBJ1-2; D may be TRBD1 (6 bases). The CDR3 covers 15 residues. V gave up 1 base and J gave up 3 bases, with 12 bases separating them. CDR1 is MGHRA, CDR2 YSYEKL, per germline. This CDR3 reads CASSQGRDTHYGYTF. In DNA, the CDR3 is TGCGCCAGCAGCCAAGGCCGGGACACCCACTATGGCTACACCTTC.

This sequence joins TRBV2 and TRBJ2-4, with D perhaps being TRBD1 or TRBD2 (5 bases each). The CDR3 runs to 15 residues. Between the trimmed V and J ends, which lost 4 bases and 2 bases, there was a span of 12 bases. CDR1 and CDR2 (germline): SNHLY, FYNNEI. The CDR3 coding sequence is TGTGCCAGCAGTGTAGGCAGGGACCCCAAAAACATTCAGTACTTC. Protein sequence: CASSVGRDPKNIQYF.

The chain employs TRBV27 and TRBJ2-7; the match to TRBD2 covers 14 bases. The CDR3 sequence is 15 residues long. J was trimmed by 4 bases and V by 5 bases; bases with no gene match: 4. CDR1 MNHEY and CDR2 SMNVEV come from the germline V gene (reference sequence). The CDR3 region is CASSPGTSGSYEQYF. In DNA form, the CDR3 reads TGTGCCAGCAGTCCCGGGACTAGCGGGAGTTACGAGCAGTACTTC.

The chain joins TRBV11-1 to TRBJ2-3; perhaps D is TRBD1 or TRBD2 (6 bases each). CDR1 is SGHAT, CDR2 FQDESV, per germline (reference sequence). The CDR3 consists of 15 residues. Trimming cost V 2 bases and J 4 bases, with 13 bases left between them. The CDR3 reads CASSLTEGVADTQYF. The CDR3 DNA is TGTGCCAGCAGCTTAACGGAGGGGGTTGCAGATACGCAGTATTTT.

The CDR3 sequence: CASSQDRTGESGYTF. CDR3 bases: TGCGCCAGCAGCCAAGACCGGACAGGGGAGTCTGGCTACACCTTC. The genes are TRBV4-3 and TRBJ1-2; TRBD1 agrees at 9 bases. With 0 bases clipped from V and 7 bases from J, the junction kept 6 bases outside the gene matches. The CDR3 sequence is 15 residues long. The germline V gene encodes CDR1 LGHNA and CDR2 YSLEER.

The chain has TRBV29-1 and TRBJ2-7; 7 nucleotides align to TRBD2. CDR3 size: 12 residues. The V and J ends lost 7 bases and 2 bases, in that order; junction bases with no gene match: 5. The germline gives CDR1 SQVTM, CDR2 ANQGSEA. In nucleotides, the CDR3 is TGCAGCGCCCGGGGGGAACCCTACGAGCAGTACTTC. Translated: CSARGEPYEQYF.

This sequence joins TRBV18 and TRBJ1-1, with D perhaps TRBD1 (6 bases). V was pared by 3 bases and J by 4 bases, with 9 bases between. Germline loops: CDR1 KGHSH, CDR2 LQKENI. The CDR3 is made up of 13 amino acids. Here the CDR3 DNA reads TGTGCCAGCTCACCTACAGGGAGCACTGAAGCTTTCTTT. Its protein is CASSPTGSTEAFF.

The CDR3 loop is CASSIEILASGGYNEQFF. CDR3 bases: TGTGCCAGTAGTATAGAAATTCTAGCGTCGGGGGGTTACAATGAGCAGTTCTTC. The chain carries TRBV19 and TRBJ2-1; 7 bases line up with TRBD2. The germline V gene encodes CDR1 LNHDA and CDR2 SQIVND (reference sequence). The CDR3 runs to 18 residues. V trimming: 0 bases; J trimming: 4 bases; junction bases outside the gene matches: 12.

J is TRBJ1-4 and V is TRBV9; the D gene is possibly TRBD1 (5 bases). Germline V gene lookup returns CDR1 SGDLS and CDR2 YYNGEE. The CDR3 length is 15 residues. V was trimmed by 8 bases and J by 0 bases, leaving 14 bases between them. CDR3 region: CASGTNGATNEKLFF. The CDR3, as DNA: TGTGCCAGTGGGACCAACGGCGCAACTAATGAAAAACTGTTTTTT.

The genes are TRBV19 and TRBJ2-7; D is possibly TRBD1 or TRBD2 (5 bases each). Germline loops: CDR1 LNHDA, CDR2 SQIVND (reference sequence). Between the trimmed V and J ends, which lost 3 bases and 2 bases, there was a span of 8 bases. This CDR3 has 13 amino acids. CDR3 sequence reads: CASSMRGAYEQYF. CDR3 sequence (DNA): TGTGCCAGTAGTATGAGGGGCGCCTACGAGCAGTACTTC.

The V gene is TRBV19, the J gene TRBJ2-2; D unclear. The CDR3 runs to 13 residues. Trimming left V 1 base short and J 6 bases short, with 6 bases between. Germline V lookup: CDR1 LNHDA, CDR2 SQIVND (reference sequence). Here the CDR3 reads CASSIGVPGELFF. As DNA, the CDR3 is TGTGCCAGTAGTATAGGGGTCCCCGGGGAGCTGTTTTTT.

The gene calls are TRBV11-2 and TRBJ2-3, with 9 nucleotides matching TRBD1. This CDR3 spans 15 amino acids. Trimming cost V 4 bases and J 4 bases; bases outside gene matches: 6. Per germline, CDR1 SGHAT and CDR2 FQNNGV. The CDR3 nucleotides are TGTGCCAGCAGCTCCCGGGACAGGGACCCAGATACGCAGTATTTT. Translated, it gives CASSSRDRDPDTQYF.

The genes are TRBV6-1 and TRBJ2-1; D is unclear. The germline V gene encodes CDR1 MNHNS and CDR2 SASEGT. V was trimmed by 6 bases and J by 9 bases, leaving 12 bases between them. This CDR3 has 12 amino acids. The CDR3 DNA reads TGTGCCAGCAGCCGTGGGTCTTTTGAGCAGTTCTTC. This translates into CASSRGSFEQFF.

V and J are TRBV4-1 and TRBJ1-6; D call uncertain. V lost 0 bases and J 5 bases, leaving 5 bases between the germline ends. The CDR3 covers 14 residues. CDR1 and CDR2 from the germline V gene are MGHRA and YSYEKL. The CDR3 region is CASSQEPDNSPLHF. The CDR3 region has the DNA TGCGCCAGCAGCCAAGAGCCAGATAATTCACCCCTCCACTTT.

V gene TRBV28 combines with J gene TRBJ1-4, with TRBD1 identical over 8 bases. The V and J ends lost 3 bases and 6 bases, in that order; junction bases with no gene match: 3. The CDR3 sequence is 14 residues long. CDR1 MDHEN and CDR2 SYDVKM come from the germline V gene. The DNA for the CDR3 is TGTGCCAGCAGTTTTGGGACAGGCTATGAAAAACTGTTTTTT. Protein: CASSFGTGYEKLFF.

DNA for the CDR3: TGTGCCAGCAGCTTAGCCCACGGCGAGCAGTACTTC. Protein product: CASSLAHGEQYF. The chain is built from TRBV7-9 and TRBJ2-7; D unclear. Per germline, CDR1 SEHNR and CDR2 FQNEAQ (reference sequence). Trimming took off 0 bases at V and 6 bases at J, with 6 bases between the two ends. The CDR3 runs 12 residues.

This chain uses TRBV7-3 with TRBJ1-2; 7 bases fit TRBD1. CDR1 is SGHTA and CDR2 is FQGTGA in the germline V gene. V gave up 3 bases and J gave up 7 bases; unmatched junction bases: 5. The CDR3 runs 13 residues. The CDR3 region is CASSFGQGVGYTF. The CDR3 DNA reads as TGTGCCAGCAGCTTCGGTCAGGGGGTTGGCTACACCTTC.

The chain uses TRBV6-5 and TRBJ2-3, with TRBD1 as a possible D gene (6 bases). This CDR3 spans 15 amino acids. Trimming removed 8 bases from V and 6 bases from J, with 21 bases in between. Looked up from germline, CDR1 is MNHEY and CDR2 is SVGAGI. This chain's CDR3 is CASGLTGSNFDTQYF. CDR3 DNA: TGTGCCAGCGGCTTGACAGGATCCAACTTCGATACGCAGTATTTT.

V and J are TRBV27 and TRBJ2-1; 11 bases are a match to TRBD2. This CDR3 comprises 22 residues. The V and J ends lost 8 bases and 3 bases, in that order; junction bases with no gene match: 27. The germline V gene encodes CDR1 MNHEY and CDR2 SMNVEV (reference sequence). The CDR3 DNA sequence: TGTGCCAGCTCTAAGGCCAATCCCGGGACTAGCGGTTCTTACGTTGACTACAATGAGCAGTTCTTC. Protein: CASSKANPGTSGSYVDYNEQFF.

The chain combines TRBV4-2 with TRBJ1-3; perhaps TRBD1 as D (6 bases). The V gene lost 4 bases and the J gene lost 0 bases, with 13 bases spanning the gap. CDR1 is LGHNA and CDR2 is YNFKEQ in the germline V gene. The CDR3 has 16 amino acids. The CDR3 region is CASSLEQGSSGNTIYF. The CDR3 DNA reads as TGTGCCAGCAGCCTCGAACAGGGAAGCTCTGGAAACACCATATATTTT.

The J gene is TRBJ2-3, the V gene TRBV27; D is uncertain. V was clipped by 2 bases and J by 4 bases, with 13 bases between them. Per germline, CDR1 MNHEY and CDR2 SMNVEV (reference sequence). The CDR3 consists of 15 residues. The CDR3 nucleotides are TGTGCCAGCAGTTTAGGTACTACTCCCCCAGATACGCAGTATTTT. It is translated as CASSLGTTPPDTQYF.